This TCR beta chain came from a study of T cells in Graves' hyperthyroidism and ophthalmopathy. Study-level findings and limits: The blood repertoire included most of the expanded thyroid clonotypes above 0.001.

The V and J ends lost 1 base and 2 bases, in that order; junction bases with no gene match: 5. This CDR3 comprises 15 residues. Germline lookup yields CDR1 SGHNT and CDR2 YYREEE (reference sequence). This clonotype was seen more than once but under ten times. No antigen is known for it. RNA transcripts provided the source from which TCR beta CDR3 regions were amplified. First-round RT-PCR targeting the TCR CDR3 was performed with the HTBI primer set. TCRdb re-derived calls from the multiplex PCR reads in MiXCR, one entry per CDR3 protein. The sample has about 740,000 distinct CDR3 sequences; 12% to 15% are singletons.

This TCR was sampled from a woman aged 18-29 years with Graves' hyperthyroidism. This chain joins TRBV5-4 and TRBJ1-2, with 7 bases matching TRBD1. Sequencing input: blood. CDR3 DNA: TGTGCCAGCAGCTTGTTCGGGACAGAGAACTATGGCTACACCTTC. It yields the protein CASSLFGTENYGYTF.